This T cell receptor beta chain was recorded in a study of T cell responses to AZD1222 COVID-19 vaccine. Study-wide findings and caveats: Clonal diversity may have been underestimated in mostly white British donors.

The data were produced by immunoSEQ multiplex PCR, yet TCRdb's version contains in-frame clones alone and is incomplete. The data hold fewer than 200,000 clones, with roughly 91% observed a single time. Details on this clone: The antigen is unknown.

CDR1 is MNHEY and CDR2 is SVGAGI in the germline V gene. This CDR3 is 13 amino acids long. The germline V and J ends were trimmed by 4 bases and 1 base, with 5 bases remaining between them. The chain uses TRBV6-5 and TRBJ1-5; no clear D. The source was peripheral blood, collected 28 days after the second AZD1222 dose. The receptor was derived from an adult who received the AZD1222 COVID-19 vaccine. The CDR3 sequence is CASSFRSNQPQHF. In DNA form, the CDR3 reads TGTGCCAGCAGTTTCAGAAGCAATCAGCCCCAGCATTTT.